This T cell receptor beta chain was retrieved from a study of blood T cell repertoires in COVID-19. Study-wide background: PBMCs, B-cell-depleted T cells, or T cells were the source of the cDNA or gDNA that made up the material.

This CDR3 region has 15 residues. Germline CDR1 reads SGHDT; CDR2 reads YYEEEE. Losses at the gene ends were 0 bases for V and 2 bases for J; bases not matched to a gene: 3. In the source study's methods: Nucleated cell counts were estimated from reference gene primer amplification. This table comes from immunoSEQ multiplex PCR, and its TCRdb copy is limited to in-frame clones, with some not included. V, J and clone size are taken as reported in that table, and D and trimming were inferred from the DNA itself. The data hold 150,000 to 200,000 clones, with 80% to 90% observed a single time. Source material: peripheral blood. This TCR was recovered from a woman aged 18-35 years who had recovered from COVID-19. V is TRBV5-6 and J is TRBJ1-2; 8 bases line up with TRBD1. The DNA of the CDR3 is TGTGCCAGCAGCTTGGGGTGGACAGGGAACTATGGCTACACCTTC. Translated: CASSLGWTGNYGYTF.